The 3 T cell receptor beta chains below come from one sample, sequenced in a study of T cell responses to AZD1222 COVID-19 vaccine. TCRdb's copy holds only in-frame clones and misses some; the assay was immunoSEQ multiplex PCR. The sample holds roughly 160,000 clones, 90% to 95% seen once. The starting material was peripheral blood, obtained on day 0 of AZD1222 vaccination. The source of these receptors is an adult in good health.

The rearrangement uses TRBV28 and TRBJ1-5; a weak D match, TRBD1 (5 bases). V was trimmed by 1 base and J by 0 bases, leaving 16 bases between them. This CDR3 is 18 amino acids long. The germline CDR1 and CDR2 sequences are MDHEN and SYDVKM. CDR3 residues: CASSLLGGINYSNQPQHF. DNA for the CDR3: TGTGCCAGCAGTTTATTGGGGGGGATTAATTATAGCAATCAGCCCCAGCATTTT.

The V gene is TRBV19, the J gene TRBJ1-5; 7 bases are a match to TRBD1. V was clipped by 7 bases and J by 3 bases; unmatched bases: 12. CDR1 is LNHDA and CDR2 is SQIVND in the germline V gene (reference sequence). This CDR3 has 16 residues. The CDR3 loop reads CASTPGQGGLNQPQHF. For the CDR3, the DNA is TGTGCCAGTACCCCGGGTCAGGGGGGCCTCAATCAGCCCCAGCATTTT.

The V and J genes are TRBV7-9 and TRBJ2-6; possibly TRBD1 for D (5 bases). Germline V gives CDR1 SEHNR, CDR2 FQNEAQ (reference sequence). This CDR3 has 19 residues. The V and J ends lost 3 bases and 0 bases respectively, with 18 bases between them. In DNA, the CDR3 is TGTGCCAGCAGCTTCTGGGTATACGGACACCTCTCTGGGGCCAACGTCCTGACTTTC. Its protein is CASSFWVYGHLSGANVLTF. The full variable domain, in which reference TRBV7-9 and TRBJ2-6 provide the parts outside the CDR3, is DTGVSQNPRHKITKRGQNVTFRCDPISEHNRLYWYRQTLGQGPEFLTYFQNEAQLEKSRLLSDRFSAERPKGSFSTLEIQRTEQGDSAMYLCASSFWVYGHLSGANVLTFGAGSRLTVL.